The clone carrying this T cell receptor (beta chain) was seen only a few times. Its antigen remains unknown. Trimming removed 5 bases from V and 0 bases from J; junction bases left unmatched: 4. The germline V gene encodes CDR1 MNHEY and CDR2 SVGAGI. This CDR3 is built from 15 residues. This sample is part of a study of cytomegalovirus exposure and HLA in healthy donors. Looking at the study overall: From donors who were HLA-typed, an early data release held about 89 million unique TCRs. Falling in the Caucasian-associated ancestry cluster were roughly 80% of 350 to 400 genotyped donors. Study-wide results and caveats: It emerged from a later analysis that several of the most significant clusters appeared to be linked to common viral pathogens. Further analysis, carried out later, found HLA-associated TCR beta chains more clonally expanded than equally common other chains.

PCR involved 60 Vbeta and 13 Jbeta primers. Method: immunoSEQ multiplex PCR; TCRdb's copy keeps in-frame clones and lacks some. The sample holds about 140,000 clones, 76% seen once. The TCR sequence derives from a male donor in good health and CMV-seronegative. The material sequenced was PBMCs. The rearrangement joins TRBV6-5 to TRBJ1-3; 7 bases are a match to TRBD1. This chain's CDR3 is CASSPQGVSGNTIYF. The CDR3 bases are TGTGCCAGCAGTCCCCAGGGGGTCTCTGGAAACACCATATATTTT.